Each of the 29 T cell receptor beta chains below was sequenced from the same sample in a study of memory CD4+ T cells and cytomegalovirus serostatus. Profiling relied on immunoSEQ multiplex PCR, and the TCRdb table lists in-frame clones only, not all of them. Of 27,000 or so clones in the sample, under 85% were seen once. Single viable CD3+CD4+CD8-CD45RO+ cells were sorted as the memory CD4+ T cells. The sample taken for sequencing was memory CD4+ T cells from blood. These receptors were obtained from an adult in good health and CMV-seronegative.

The chain joins TRBV7-2 to TRBJ2-7; TRBD1 matches 8 bases. CDR1 and CDR2 (germline): SGHTA, FQGNSA. The CDR3 totals 15 residues. Trimming cost V 0 bases and J 3 bases; bases outside gene matches: 4. In DNA, the CDR3 is TGTGCCAGCAGCTTAGCGTCACAGGGGGTCTACGAGCAGTACTTC. Amino acid sequence: CASSLASQGVYEQYF. The variable domain in full, with the rest retrieved from reference TRBV7-2 and TRBJ2-7, is GAGVSQSPSNKVTEKGKDVELRCDPISGHTALYWYRQSLGQGLEFLIYFQGNSAPDKSGLPSDRFSAERTGGSVSTLTIQRTQQEDSAVYLCASSLASQGVYEQYFGPGTRLTVT.

In its sample, this clone was seen a few times. The chain combines TRBV7-2 with TRBJ2-3, with a tentative D call TRBD2 (6 bases). Germline V gives CDR1 SGHTA, CDR2 FQGNSA. With 4 bases removed from V and 0 bases from J, the gap between germline ends came to 14 bases. This CDR3 spans 16 amino acids. The CDR3 DNA follows: TGTGCCAGCAGCTCGACTAGGCGTCCTAGCACAGATACGCAGTATTTT. This translates into CASSSTRRPSTDTQYF.

The chain carries TRBV4-2 and TRBJ1-3; 7 bases fit TRBD1. Germline CDR1 reads LGHNA; CDR2 reads YNFKEQ. V lost 0 bases to trimming and J lost 2 bases; unmatched junction nucleotides: 4. CDR3 length: 16 amino acids. For the CDR3, the DNA is TGTGCCAGCAGCCAAGATAGGGGGCGGGCTGGAAACACCATATATTTT. Its protein product is CASSQDRGRAGNTIYF.

This chain links TRBV10-3 with TRBJ1-2, with D unresolved. The V end lost 8 bases, the J end lost 3 bases, and 16 bases lay between the germline ends. The length of the CDR3 is 14 residues. The germline CDR1 and CDR2 sequences are ENHRY and SYGVKD. CDR3 amino acids: CAIYRGSGDYGYTF. The CDR3 nucleotides read TGTGCCATCTACCGAGGGTCGGGAGACTATGGCTACACCTTC.

V gene TRBV7-9 combines with J gene TRBJ2-7, with D maybe TRBD2 (5 bases). In germline, CDR1 is SEHNR, CDR2 FQNEAQ (reference sequence). The CDR3 is made up of 12 amino acids. The V end lost 5 bases, the J end lost 5 bases, and 10 bases lay between the germline ends. CDR3 region: CASSPQLDEQYF. Here the CDR3 DNA reads TGTGCCAGCAGCCCTCAACTAGACGAGCAGTACTTC.

The chain uses TRBV7-9 and TRBJ1-2; 10 bases line up with TRBD1. Trimming cost V 2 bases and J 7 bases; bases outside gene matches: 10. Germline lookup yields CDR1 SEHNR and CDR2 FQNEAQ (reference sequence). CDR3 length: 16 amino acids. CDR3 nucleotide sequence: TGTGCCAGCAGCTTATCTCGTAGGGGACAGGGGAGTGGCTACACCTTC. Protein sequence: CASSLSRRGQGSGYTF.

This chain links TRBV19 with TRBJ1-1; 7 positions agree with TRBD1. V lost 6 bases and J lost 0; bases outside the gene matches: 16. This CDR3 spans 18 amino acids. Per germline, CDR1 LNHDA and CDR2 SQIVND (reference sequence). The CDR3 coding sequence is TGTGCCAGTAGGGGGACAGATCGATTTTCTCACATGAACACTGAAGCTTTCTTT. Amino acids: CASRGTDRFSHMNTEAFF.

The chain combines TRBV7-8 with TRBJ2-7, with TRBD2 matching 8 bases. The germline CDR1 and CDR2 sequences are SGHVS and FQNEAQ. V lost 7 bases to trimming and J lost 0 bases; unmatched junction nucleotides: 11. This CDR3 is built from 16 residues. The CDR3 reads CASTKTGGGYSYEQYF. The CDR3 bases are TGTGCCAGCACAAAGACGGGGGGGGGCTACTCCTACGAGCAGTACTTC.

The chain uses TRBV27 and TRBJ2-4; TRBD1 matches 7 bases. The V segment lost 9 bases and the J segment 6 bases; nucleotides outside the gene matches: 20. CDR1 and CDR2 from the germline V gene are MNHEY and SMNVEV (reference sequence). The CDR3 is made up of 17 amino acids. In DNA, the CDR3 is TGTGCCAGTGGCCATCGACGACAGGGTAATCTCGGAAACATTCAGTACTTC. Translation: CASGHRRQGNLGNIQYF.

The chain joins TRBV11-2 to TRBJ2-2; TRBD1 aligns across 7 bases. V dropped 5 bases and J dropped 5; count of bases not matched to a gene: 17. CDR3 length equals 18 residues. Germline assignment: CDR1 SGHAT and CDR2 FQNNGV. The CDR3 region has the DNA TGTGCCAGCAGCCACCCCGGGTGGGGACAGAGGTATACCGGGGAGCTGTTTTTT. It yields the protein CASSHPGWGQRYTGELFF.

This clone occurred a few times. The chain uses TRBV28 and TRBJ1-6; no clear D. In germline, CDR1 is MDHEN, CDR2 SYDVKM. V dropped 6 bases and J dropped 5 bases, with 23 bases sitting between them. CDR3 length: 18 amino acids. The CDR3 sequence is CASSLGRAYRNNNSPLHF. The CDR3 region has the DNA TGTGCCAGCAGCCTTGGGAGGGCGTACCGAAACAATAATTCACCCCTCCACTTT.

This clone was picked up one time. The chain recombines TRBV19 with TRBJ1-2; tentatively, D is TRBD1 (5 bases). CDR1 and CDR2 (germline): LNHDA, SQIVND (reference sequence). V lost 1 base and J 4 bases, leaving 16 bases between the germline ends. The CDR3 totals 16 residues. CDR3 nucleotide sequence: TGTGCCAGTAGTATAGCCCGGGACCTCAGCGGCTATGGCTACACCTTC. Protein sequence: CASSIARDLSGYGYTF.

The chain has TRBV10-3 and TRBJ1-5; tentatively, D is TRBD1 (6 bases). This CDR3 comprises 14 residues. Deletions cut 11 bases from V and 0 bases from J, with 14 bases between. Germline CDR1 reads ENHRY; CDR2 reads SYGVKD. The CDR3 nucleotides are TGTGCCTCCAGAAGACAGGATAGCAATCAGCCCCAGCATTTT. The encoded protein is CASRRQDSNQPQHF.

V is TRBV2 and J is TRBJ1-4; D is unclear. There are 13 residues in the CDR3. Trimming removed 7 bases at V and 2 bases at J, with 8 bases between. CDR1 SNHLY and CDR2 FYNNEI come from the germline V gene. This CDR3 reads CASNRLTNEKLFF. The CDR3 bases are TGTGCCAGCAATAGGCTGACTAATGAAAAACTGTTTTTT. The complete variable domain, with remaining parts taken from reference TRBV2 and TRBJ1-4, reads EPEVTQTPSHQVTQMGQEVILRCVPISNHLYFYWYRQILGQKVEFLVSFYNNEISEKSEIFDDQFSVERPDGSNFTLKIRSTKLEDSAMYFCASNRLTNEKLFFGSGTQLSVL.

This chain links TRBV28 with TRBJ2-1, with 10 bases identical to TRBD2. Germline assignment: CDR1 MDHEN and CDR2 SYDVKM. The length of the CDR3 is 16 residues. V dropped 6 bases and J dropped 6; count of bases not matched to a gene: 11. In DNA, the CDR3 is TGTGCCAGCAGCATTGGGGAAAGCGGGGGGGCCAATGAGCAGTTCTTC. Its translation is CASSIGESGGANEQFF.

This clone was observed a single time. An end of the junction does not agree with germline; a read error may underlie this. The V gene is TRBV7-2, the J gene TRBJ1-2; D ambiguous. This CDR3 region has 15 residues. The germline CDR1 and CDR2 sequences are SGHTA and FQGNSA. The CDR3 DNA sequence: TGTGCCAGCAGCTTAAGCCCACCAGAGTCCTATAGCTACACCTTC. This codes for CASSLSPPESYSYTF.

This chain joins TRBV12-5 and TRBJ1-1, with D possibly matching TRBD1 (6 bases). Trimming pared 2 bases from V and 0 bases from J, leaving 19 bases between. The CDR3 runs to 18 residues. Germline CDR1 is LGHNT and CDR2 is FRNRAP. CDR3 sequence: CASGLTAGWGAMNTEAFF. Written as DNA, the CDR3 is TGTGCTAGTGGTTTGACTGCCGGGTGGGGGGCCATGAACACTGAAGCTTTCTTT.

The rearrangement uses TRBV30 and TRBJ1-3; unclear D gene. There are 17 residues in the CDR3. V was cut by 0 bases and J by 4 bases, with 19 bases left in between. CDR1 GTSNPN and CDR2 SVGIG come from the germline V gene (reference sequence). The CDR3 spells CAWSVEYPGFTGNTIYF. DNA of the CDR3: TGTGCCTGGAGTGTAGAGTACCCAGGATTTACCGGAAACACCATATATTTT.

V usage is TRBV4-1 and J usage is TRBJ2-5; 9 bases agree with TRBD2. The CDR3 sequence is 14 residues long. With 5 bases clipped from V and 4 bases from J, the junction kept 5 bases outside the gene matches. Germline CDR1 is MGHRA and CDR2 is YSYEKL. CDR3: CASSDRRGGETQYF. The CDR3 coding sequence is TGCGCCAGCAGCGATAGGCGGGGGGGAGAGACCCAGTACTTC.

The V and J genes are TRBV5-1 and TRBJ2-5, with 8 bases that match TRBD1. The CDR3 extends over 14 amino acids. With 4 bases clipped from V and 5 bases from J, the junction kept 7 bases outside the gene matches. The V gene's germline CDR1 is SGHRS and CDR2 YFSETQ. The CDR3 protein is CASSVDRGRETQYF. In nucleotides, the CDR3 is TGCGCCAGCAGCGTTGACAGGGGAAGGGAGACCCAGTACTTC.

The V and J genes are TRBV5-6 and TRBJ1-4; D not resolved. V was shortened by 3 bases and J by 8 bases, with 20 bases between the two germline ends. Looked up from germline, CDR1 is SGHDT and CDR2 is YYEEEE. The CDR3 length is 16 residues. Written as DNA, the CDR3 is TGTGCCAGCAGCTACGGGTACTGGTCGTCAGACGAAAAACTGTTTTTT. Its translation is CASSYGYWSSDEKLFF.

This clone was seen a handful of times. Additional DNA sequences in this sample encode the identical CDR3. The gene calls are TRBV30 and TRBJ1-5; no reliable D call. CDR1 GTSNPN and CDR2 SVGIG come from the germline V gene (reference sequence). Deletions cut 0 bases from V and 4 bases from J, with 7 bases between. The CDR3 runs to 13 residues. CDR3 in DNA: TGTGCCTGGAGTGTAGACACAAATCAGCCCCAGCATTTT. Translated, it gives CAWSVDTNQPQHF.

The chain combines TRBV11-2 with TRBJ1-4; D is perhaps TRBD1 (5 bases). The CDR3 totals 14 residues. Trimming cost V 0 bases and J 7 bases, with 9 bases left between them. Germline V gene sequence: CDR1 SGHAT, CDR2 FQNNGV. The CDR3: CASSLDRAGEKLFF. In DNA, the CDR3 is TGTGCCAGCAGCTTAGACAGGGCGGGTGAAAAACTGTTTTTT.

The chain uses TRBV5-1 and TRBJ1-4; no reliable D call. The CDR3 is 16 amino acids. Per the germline V gene, CDR1 is SGHRS and CDR2 is YFSETQ. Trimming took off 4 bases at V and 0 bases at J, with 13 bases between the two ends. The CDR3 is CASSVVPGTTNEKLFF. In DNA, the CDR3 is TGCGCCAGCAGCGTGGTTCCGGGCACAACTAATGAAAAACTGTTTTTT.

The chain employs TRBV2 and TRBJ2-1; D unclear. Trimming removed 0 bases from V and 4 bases from J, with 22 bases in between. CDR3 size: 19 residues. Per germline, CDR1 SNHLY and CDR2 FYNNEI. The CDR3 DNA reads as TGTGCCAGCAGTGAAGCGGTCCCACAGCTTGTTGGAGCATACAATGAGCAGTTCTTC. Protein product: CASSEAVPQLVGAYNEQFF.

This clone was counted between two and nine times. V gene TRBV29-1 combines with J gene TRBJ1-4; D is uncertain. CDR1 and CDR2 (germline): SQVTM, ANQGSEA. The CDR3 length is 12 residues. V was cut by 6 bases and J by 4 bases, with 9 bases left in between. The chain's CDR3 is CSVSWGNEKLFF. The CDR3 DNA follows: TGCAGCGTGTCCTGGGGTAATGAAAAACTGTTTTTT.

J is TRBJ2-7 and V is TRBV30, with D perhaps matching TRBD2 (5 bases). V gave up 4 bases and J gave up 2 bases, with 12 bases separating them. The length of the CDR3 is 13 residues. From germline, CDR1 is GTSNPN and CDR2 SVGIG (reference sequence). The CDR3 is CAWTSLGTYEQYF. CDR3 bases: TGTGCCTGGACCTCACTAGGGACCTACGAGCAGTACTTC.

The chain uses TRBV6-6 and TRBJ1-6; the D is unclear. V gave up 4 bases and J gave up 4 bases, with 8 bases separating them. Germline V gene sequence: CDR1 MNHNY, CDR2 SVGAGI (reference sequence). The CDR3 sequence is 14 residues long. CDR3 sequence: CASSSGKYNSPLHF. In nucleotides, the CDR3 is TGTGCCAGCAGTTCCGGGAAGTATAATTCACCCCTCCACTTT.

The DNA for the CDR3 is TGTGCCAGCAAGAGGGGCCAAACTAATGAAAAACTGTTTTTT. As protein: CASKRGQTNEKLFF. The J gene is TRBJ1-4, the V gene TRBV2; D possibly corresponds to TRBD1 (5 bases). The V gene's germline CDR1 is SNHLY and CDR2 FYNNEI. With 7 bases removed from V and 1 base from J, the gap between germline ends came to 10 bases. CDR3 length equals 14 residues.